This TCR beta chain was captured by sequencing in a study of blood T cell repertoires in COVID-19. Looking at the study overall: The United States, Italy and Spain provided the acute and convalescent COVID-19 samples. Sources were T cells, B-cell-depleted T cells, or PBMCs; the material itself was cDNA or gDNA.

Trimming took off 1 base at V and 1 base at J, with 17 bases between the two ends. Germline assignment: CDR1 SGHTA and CDR2 FQGNSA. This CDR3 has 18 residues. Clones were sequenced by immunoSEQ multiplex PCR, and TCRdb holds only the in-frame ones, with some missing. The sample includes more than 250,000 clones, roughly 86% of them seen just once. V usage is TRBV7-2 and J usage is TRBJ1-3, with D maybe TRBD1 (6 bases). What was sequenced was peripheral blood. The clonotype comes from a human donor in a cohort sampled during active COVID-19. CDR3 bases: TGTGCCAGCAGCTTAGTTTCGACAGGTCGGAGATCTGGAAACACCATATATTTT. Translation: CASSLVSTGRRSGNTIYF.